Below, 27 T cell receptor beta chains from the same sample are listed, as sequenced in a study of cytomegalovirus exposure and HLA in healthy donors. The PCR contained 60 Vbeta and 13 Jbeta primers. The method was immunoSEQ multiplex PCR; TCRdb's version includes in-frame clones alone and lacks a portion of them. The repertoire consists of about 170,000 clones, with 73% occurring once and the leading ten covering under 7%. Material for sequencing was PBMCs. These receptor sequences come from a woman aged 18-29 years in good health and CMV-seropositive.

The genes are TRBV30 and TRBJ1-1, with D tentatively TRBD1 (5 bases). This CDR3 has 13 residues. Germline loops: CDR1 GTSNPN, CDR2 SVGIG (reference sequence). Trimming pared 0 bases from V and 1 base from J, leaving 6 bases between. The chain's CDR3 is CAWSVQGNTEAFF. The CDR3 nucleotides read TGTGCCTGGAGTGTTCAGGGGAACACTGAAGCTTTCTTT.

The chain carries TRBV4-1 and TRBJ2-1, with TRBD2 matching over 7 bases. Germline CDR1 reads MGHRA; CDR2 reads YSYEKL. The CDR3 has 17 residues. V dropped 3 bases and J dropped 8; count of bases not matched to a gene: 16. CDR3 sequence (DNA): TGCGCCAGCAGCCACCTGGCGGGGGTGATCCCCTGGGATGAGCAGTTCTTC. Protein: CASSHLAGVIPWDEQFF.

The genes are TRBV10-2 and TRBJ2-5, with TRBD2 matching 9 bases. The CDR3 totals 17 residues. V gave up 6 bases and J gave up 5 bases; unmatched junction bases: 16. Germline assignment: CDR1 WSHSY and CDR2 SAAADI. CDR3 protein: CASSRALAGGPVETQYF. The CDR3 DNA reads TGCGCCAGCAGCCGAGCCCTGGCGGGGGGGCCGGTGGAGACCCAGTACTTC.

This sequence joins TRBV29-1 and TRBJ1-4; 7 nucleotides match TRBD1. The CDR3 has 15 amino acids. Unmatched junction bases numbered 11, after V lost 5 bases and J lost 5 bases. Germline V gene data show CDR1 as SQVTM and CDR2 as ANQGSEA. Here the CDR3 reads CSVTGVHGANEKLFF. CDR3 in DNA: TGCAGCGTTACAGGGGTCCACGGAGCAAATGAAAAACTGTTTTTT.

This clone was seen a few times. This chain uses TRBV30 with TRBJ2-3; perhaps TRBD1 as D (5 bases). CDR3 length: 15 residues. CDR1 is GTSNPN, CDR2 SVGIG, per germline (reference sequence). V gave up 8 bases and J gave up 0 bases, with 18 bases separating them. CDR3 in DNA: TGTGCCCGACAAACAGGAGCTTCTAGCACAGATACGCAGTATTTT. Protein product: CARQTGASSTDTQYF.

The V call is TRBV10-3, the J call TRBJ2-3; 9 bases are a match to TRBD2. This CDR3 has 16 amino acids. Germline V lookup: CDR1 ENHRY, CDR2 SYGVKD. Trimming removed 2 bases from V and 7 bases from J; junction bases left unmatched: 10. DNA of the CDR3: TGTGCCATCAGTGAGATAGCGGGGGTTGAGGGAAATACGCAGTATTTT. As protein: CAISEIAGVEGNTQYF.

This clone was observed a handful of times. This chain connects TRBV6-1 to TRBJ2-7, with 7 bases aligning to TRBD1. With 3 bases clipped from V and 5 bases from J, the junction kept 1 base outside the gene matches. Germline-derived CDR1 and CDR2 are MNHNS and SASEGT. CDR3 length: 12 amino acids. CDR3 region: CASSEQGDEQYF. Here the CDR3 DNA reads TGTGCCAGCAGTGAGCAGGGGGACGAGCAGTACTTC.

This chain connects TRBV5-1 to TRBJ1-2; a possible D gene is TRBD1 (5 bases). From germline, CDR1 is SGHRS and CDR2 YFSETQ. CDR3 length: 14 amino acids. Trimming cost V 7 bases and J 7 bases, with 20 bases left between them. The CDR3 DNA sequence: TGCGCCAGCTCACCCCTCCAGGGAAGGTTTGGCTACACCTTC. Its translation: CASSPLQGRFGYTF.

The chain links TRBV30 to TRBJ2-5; TRBD2 aligns across 12 bases. Germline trimming cut 5 bases from V and 1 base from J; bases unmatched to any gene: 2. Per germline, CDR1 GTSNPN and CDR2 SVGIG (reference sequence). This CDR3 is 14 amino acids long. The CDR3 nucleotides read TGTGCCTGGCGACTAGCGGGGGCCCAAGAGACCCAGTACTTC. Translated, it gives CAWRLAGAQETQYF.

This clone was recorded a few times. The chain uses TRBV5-4 and TRBJ1-4; D uncertain. The V end lost 0 bases, the J end lost 6 bases, and 6 bases lay between the germline ends. Per the germline V gene, CDR1 is SGHNT and CDR2 is YYREEE (reference sequence). The CDR3 covers 13 residues. Here the CDR3 reads CASSLDGDEKLFF. The DNA of the CDR3 is TGTGCCAGCAGCTTGGACGGTGATGAAAAACTGTTTTTT.

The chain couples TRBV4-1 to TRBJ2-1; 15 positions agree with TRBD2. The length of the CDR3 is 21 residues. From germline, CDR1 is MGHRA and CDR2 YSYEKL. V lost 0 bases and J lost 0; bases outside the gene matches: 9. In nucleotides, the CDR3 is TGCGCCAGCAGCCAAGATCTTTTGGGGACTAGCGGGGGGAGCTCCTACAATGAGCAGTTCTTC. Residues: CASSQDLLGTSGGSSYNEQFF.

This chain connects TRBV19 to TRBJ2-7; no definite D call. CDR3 size: 13 residues. Trimming took 4 bases from V and 3 from J, leaving 10 bases between them. From germline, CDR1 is LNHDA and CDR2 SQIVND (reference sequence). This CDR3 is CASSTRRGYEQYF. CDR3 nucleotide sequence: TGTGCCAGTAGTACGAGGAGAGGCTACGAGCAGTACTTC.

This clone was observed a few times. The chain couples TRBV5-1 to TRBJ1-4, with 12 bases identical to TRBD1. Per the germline V gene, CDR1 is SGHRS and CDR2 is YFSETQ. This CDR3 spans 14 amino acids. Trimming at V came to 5 bases and at J to 8 bases, leaving 4 bases not matched to a gene. CDR3 sequence: CASRPGTGGEKLFF. The DNA for the CDR3 is TGCGCCAGCAGGCCCGGGACAGGGGGCGAAAAACTGTTTTTT. Supplemented by reference TRBV5-1 and TRBJ1-4, the full variable domain reads KAGVTQTPRYLIKTRGQQVTLSCSPISGHRSVSWYQQTPGQGLQFLFEYFSETQRNKGNFPGRFSGRQFSNSRSEMNVSTLELGDSALYLCASRPGTGGEKLFFGSGTQLSVL.

The chain recombines TRBV5-4 with TRBJ1-2, with D possibly TRBD1 on 5 matching bases. This CDR3 has 14 amino acids. The ends were cut back, 4 bases at V and 0 bases at J, with 10 bases in the middle. The V gene's germline CDR1 is SGHNT and CDR2 YYREEE (reference sequence). DNA of the CDR3: TGTGCCAGCAGCACCGGACACCCTAACTATGGCTACACCTTC. Protein sequence: CASSTGHPNYGYTF.

CDR3 nucleotides: TGTGCCAGCAGCTCCCTGGGTCGGAACGGGGGATACAATGAGCAGTTCTTC. It codes for CASSSLGRNGGYNEQFF. The chain combines TRBV7-9 with TRBJ2-1; maybe TRBD2 (6 bases). Looked up from germline, CDR1 is SEHNR and CDR2 is FQNEAQ (reference sequence). The CDR3 has 17 amino acids. With 4 bases removed from V and 4 bases from J, the gap between germline ends came to 20 bases.

The rearrangement links TRBV28 to TRBJ2-1; 12 positions agree with TRBD2. The junction had 7 bases not matched to a gene; V was cut back by 7 bases and J by 0 bases. Looked up from germline, CDR1 is MDHEN and CDR2 is SYDVKM. The CDR3 totals 17 residues. CDR3 bases: TGTGCCAGCACTTTGGGACTAGCGGGTTCCTCCTACAATGAGCAGTTCTTC. Its protein is CASTLGLAGSSYNEQFF.

The chain couples TRBV7-9 to TRBJ2-5, with D possibly matching TRBD2 (5 bases). Looked up from germline, CDR1 is SEHNR and CDR2 is FQNEAQ (reference sequence). V dropped 8 bases and J dropped 3 bases, with 10 bases sitting between them. This CDR3 spans 12 amino acids. The CDR3 spells CASGGLEETQYF. The CDR3 coding sequence is TGTGCCAGCGGCGGACTGGAAGAGACCCAGTACTTC.

This chain links TRBV5-6 with TRBJ1-5; no firm D call. Trimming cost V 0 bases and J 9 bases, with 7 bases left between them. This CDR3 comprises 12 residues. Germline assignment: CDR1 SGHDT and CDR2 YYEEEE. The CDR3 is CASSLGLGPQHF. CDR3 coding DNA: TGTGCCAGCAGCTTGGGGCTAGGGCCCCAGCATTTT.

The chain's CDR3 is CASRRQGCENTEAFF. CDR3 DNA: TGCGCCAGCAGAAGACAGGGTTGTGAGAACACTGAAGCTTTCTTT. The chain has TRBV10-1 and TRBJ1-1; 7 bases match TRBD1. This CDR3 has 15 amino acids. With V trimmed by 6 bases and J by 1 base, 8 bases remained unmatched. Germline assignment: CDR1 WNHNN and CDR2 SYGVQD (reference sequence).

J is TRBJ1-1 and V is TRBV27; D not certain. The CDR3 is made up of 14 amino acids. The germline V gene encodes CDR1 MNHEY and CDR2 SMNVEV (reference sequence). Trimming removed 0 bases at V and 3 bases at J, with 8 bases between. CDR3 in DNA: TGTGCCAGCAGTTTATCCCTCGGGGACACTGAAGCTTTCTTT. Translating gives CASSLSLGDTEAFF.

The genes are TRBV19 and TRBJ1-2; D might be TRBD1 (6 bases). The V and J ends lost 3 bases and 10 bases respectively, with 12 bases between them. CDR1 and CDR2 from the germline V gene are LNHDA and SQIVND (reference sequence). This CDR3 has 12 amino acids. In DNA form, the CDR3 reads TGTGCCAGTAGTATGGGGGCCCATGACTACACCTTC. Amino acids: CASSMGAHDYTF. Combining the CDR3 with reference TRBV19 and TRBJ1-2 gives the whole variable domain DGGITQSPKYLFRKEGQNVTLSCEQNLNHDAMYWYRQDPGQGLRLIYYSQIVNDFQKGDIAEGYSVSREKKESFPLTVTSAQKNPTAFYLCASSMGAHDYTFGSGTRLTVV.

This chain uses TRBV5-1 with TRBJ2-1; the D gene is possibly TRBD1 (6 bases). The CDR3 length is 15 residues. V dropped 0 bases and J dropped 7 bases, with 14 bases sitting between them. Germline CDR1 and CDR2: SGHRS and YFSETQ. CDR3 in amino acids: CASSLGYRENNEQFF. In DNA form, the CDR3 reads TGCGCCAGCAGCTTGGGGTACAGGGAGAATAATGAGCAGTTCTTC.

The CDR3, as DNA: TGTGCCAGCAATTTAAACAGGGATCCGGGTCAGCCCCAGCATTTT. This sequence encodes CASNLNRDPGQPQHF. V is TRBV2 and J is TRBJ1-5, with a tentative D call TRBD1 (6 bases). The V gene lost 7 bases and the J gene lost 6 bases, with 19 bases spanning the gap. The CDR3 loop spans 15 amino acids. CDR1 and CDR2 (germline): SNHLY, FYNNEI.

V usage is TRBV2 and J usage is TRBJ1-2; 7 bases line up with TRBD1. The germline CDR1 and CDR2 sequences are SNHLY and FYNNEI. Trimming removed 5 bases from V and 3 bases from J; junction bases left unmatched: 6. This CDR3 has 14 amino acids. CDR3 nucleotides: TGTGCCAGCAGTTCGAGACAGGGCGACTATGGCTACACCTTC. Translation gives CASSSRQGDYGYTF.

This chain joins TRBV2 and TRBJ1-6; D unresolved. The CDR3 runs 13 residues. Germline V gives CDR1 SNHLY, CDR2 FYNNEI. V lost 0 bases and J 8 bases, leaving 5 bases between the germline ends. Written as DNA, the CDR3 is TGTGCCAGCAGTGAAGCTCGGGATTCACCCCTCCACTTT. Translated: CASSEARDSPLHF.

The chain carries TRBV7-9 and TRBJ2-1, with 8 bases that match TRBD2. Germline values: CDR1 SEHNR, CDR2 FQNEAQ (reference sequence). V lost 4 bases and J lost 7; bases outside the gene matches: 15. The CDR3 is 17 amino acids. CDR3 sequence: CASSSLERGTLLNEQFF. The CDR3 nucleotides are TGTGCCAGCAGCTCTTTGGAGCGGGGGACTCTATTGAATGAGCAGTTCTTC.

CDR3 in DNA: TGTGCCAGCAGCCTGGGGGGAGGAGGGAACCAAGAGACCCAGTACTTC. Encoded protein: CASSLGGGGNQETQYF. V gene TRBV5-6 combines with J gene TRBJ2-5; D is possibly TRBD2 (6 bases). V gave up 4 bases and J gave up 0 bases, with 16 bases separating them. The CDR3 has 16 amino acids. Germline loops: CDR1 SGHDT, CDR2 YYEEEE.